This TCR beta chain was sequenced during a study of T cells in Graves' hyperthyroidism and ophthalmopathy. This clonotype was recorded at least ten times. Germline loops: CDR1 MNHNS, CDR2 SASEGT. This CDR3 spans 17 amino acids. Trimming left V 5 bases short and J 0 bases short, with 17 bases between. RNA transcripts yielded amplified TCR beta CDR3 regions. TCR CDR3 underwent first-round RT-PCR with the HTBI primer set. MiXCR, run by TCRdb on the multiplex PCR reads, gives a single entry per CDR3 protein. This repertoire shows roughly 280,000 distinct CDR3 sequences, about a sixth found once; its top ten account for approximately 60%.

This sequence joins TRBV6-1 and TRBJ1-5, with a tentative D call TRBD1 (5 bases). Material for sequencing was blood. The sequence came from a woman aged 55-69 years with Graves' ophthalmopathy. The CDR3, as DNA: TGTGCCAGCAGTTACCCTTGGCAGGACATTAGCAATCAGCCCCAGCATTTT. It is translated as CASSYPWQDISNQPQHF.